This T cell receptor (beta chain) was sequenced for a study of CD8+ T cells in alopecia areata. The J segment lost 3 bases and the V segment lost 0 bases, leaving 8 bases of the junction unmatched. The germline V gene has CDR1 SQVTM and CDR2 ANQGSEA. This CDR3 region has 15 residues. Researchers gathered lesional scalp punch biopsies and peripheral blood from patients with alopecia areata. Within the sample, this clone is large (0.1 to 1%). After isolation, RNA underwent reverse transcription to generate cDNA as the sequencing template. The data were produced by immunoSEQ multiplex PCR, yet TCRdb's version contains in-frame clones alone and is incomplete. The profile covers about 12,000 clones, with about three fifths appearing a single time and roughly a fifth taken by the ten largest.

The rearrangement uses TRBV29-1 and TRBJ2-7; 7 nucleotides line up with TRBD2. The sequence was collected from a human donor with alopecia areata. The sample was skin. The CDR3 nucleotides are TGCAGCGTTGAAGATACCGTGGCTAGCGGCTACGAGCAGTACTTC. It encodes CSVEDTVASGYEQYF.